This T cell receptor beta chain stems from a study of glioma-infiltrating T cells after dendritic cell vaccination (dated by TCRdb to the mid-2010s). Some background on the complete study: A cohort of about 15 glioblastoma patients from Phase I and II dendritic cell vaccination trials was included, of whom 9 were newly diagnosed and 6 had recurrent disease. To make the vaccine, monocyte-derived dendritic cells were cultured for under eight days with IL-4 and GM-CSF and then pulsed overnight with autologous tumor lysate. Each patient was given three intradermal dendritic cell vaccine injections, spaced two weeks apart, in the arm below the axilla. Autologous tumor lysate-pulsed dendritic cell vaccination was administered to the patients between the early 2000s and the early 2010s. Survival after dendritic cell vaccination was correlated with TCR sequencing metrics such as TIL content and the overlap between tumor and blood repertoires. In glioblastoma patients vaccinated with dendritic cells, deep sequencing of TCR beta CDR3 regions served to measure the amount of tumor-infiltrating lymphocytes and to compare repertoires between tumor and blood.

The immunoSEQ assay amplified TCRB CDR3 regions from around 2.1 micrograms of genomic DNA, or from all available DNA when less than that amount was available. The multiplex PCR employed 60 forward primers targeting TCR V beta segments and 13 reverse primers targeting J beta segments. Synthetic control templates were spiked into each sample at limiting dilution to estimate reads per starting template. Reads of 87 bp were generated by sequencing on the Illumina HiSeq System. Concerning the study's data processing: To remove PCR and sequencing errors, closely related sequences were merged with a nearest neighbor algorithm. TCR overlap was defined as the percentage of unique tumor TCR beta sequences that were also found in the peripheral blood of the same patient. Held by TCRdb, this immuneACCESS table contains in-frame sequences only and omits some clones. Under half of the omission traces to an unresolved V gene where checked; the cause of the rest is unknown. V and J calls and clone size are those listed in that table; D and trimming were worked out from the DNA. This sample gives roughly 52,000 clones in total; about 85% of them show up just once. The top ten constitute approximately 10% of the sample.

The CDR3 sequence holds 13 residues, the cysteine and phenylalanine included. CDR3 DNA is the only sequence kept; it has 39 bases, read in frame from the first base. Sequences SQVTM (CDR1) and ANQGSEA (CDR2) are obtained from the germline V gene. Unmatched junction bases come to 14, with V trimmed by 7 bases and J by 14 bases. Points the paper makes about the study in general: The three-group TCR overlap response model was described as speculative and requiring prospective validation. No direct relationship between TCR clonality and survival was found, suggesting that a diverse polyclonal response may matter. The cohort was small and heterogeneous, with few patients having full blood and tumor sets and even fewer initial-recurrent tumor pairs. After dendritic cell vaccination, a higher estimated pretreatment TIL content predicted longer time to progression and overall survival.

Selection of patients required sufficient residual fresh-frozen tumor tissue and over two years of available survival data. An isocitrate dehydrogenase mutation was not carried by any of the glioblastoma patients, although molecular status was otherwise variable. PBMC were collected before vaccination, two weeks after the third vaccination, and at tumor progression if tumor progression occurred. The Qiagen DNeasy Blood extraction Kit was used for extraction of genomic DNA. In regard to this clone: The antigen it recognizes is unknown. The sample holds no much larger clone one base away, and base qualities are not on file.

Material: blood, obtained before dendritic cell vaccination. The clonotype originates from a human donor with glioblastoma. Here the chain combines TRBV29-1 and TRBJ2-1, with TRBD2 identical over 10 junction bases. The nucleotide sequence is given as TGCAGCGCCGCGGAGCGGGAGGGCCTTTATGAGTTCTTC. It is translated as CSAAEREGLYEFF.